These T cell receptor beta chains were read from a single sample in a study of blood T cell repertoires in COVID-19. Some clones are missing from TCRdb's copy, which holds only in-frame ones; the method was immunoSEQ multiplex PCR. The sample lists some 140,000 clones, 65% to 90% occurring once. Sequencing was carried out using peripheral blood. These receptors all stem from a woman aged 55-69 years with active or convalescent COVID-19. Each CDR3 is given with its conserved first and last residue. Each record gives: clone size, V gene, CDR3 length, J gene, D gene, CDR3 protein, CDR3 DNA. The D gene is left open where the match is weak. Part of the rows lack a size; the others show once, few, many or a class for expanded clones.

.	TRBV2	14	TRBJ2-3	TRBD1	CASSEGQGTDTQYF	TGTGCCAGCAGTGAGGGACAGGGCACAGATACGCAGTATTTT
.	TRBV27	14	TRBJ1-2	TRBD1	CASSHDRGFLGYTF	TGTGCCAGCAGCCATGACAGGGGGTTCCTTGGCTACACCTTC
.	TRBV5-1	16	TRBJ2-3	.	CASSLVGDSSTDTQYF	TGCGCCAGCAGCTTGGTCGGGGACTCTAGCACAGATACGCAGTATTTT
.	TRBV6-5	15	TRBJ2-2	.	CASSLGLLGPGELFF	TGTGCCAGCAGCCTGGGCCTTTTGGGTCCCGGGGAGCTGTTTTTT
.	TRBV5-1	15	TRBJ1-1	.	CASSPLGGVNTEAFF	TGCGCCAGCAGCCCACTGGGAGGGGTGAACACTGAAGCTTTCTTT
.	TRBV6-6	12	TRBJ1-2	.	CASSLRDYGYTF	TGTGCCAGCAGCCTACGAGACTATGGCTACACCTTC
.	TRBV28	18	TRBJ2-6	.	CASSSSRLGGFGANVLTF	TGTGCCAGCAGTTCCAGTCGGCTAGGGGGTTTCGGGGCCAACGTCCTGACTTTC
few	TRBV18	17	TRBJ2-6	.	CASSPWTSASGANVLTF	TGTGCCAGCTCACCCTGGACATCGGCCTCTGGGGCCAACGTCCTGACTTTC
few	TRBV4-3	16	TRBJ2-3	TRBD1	CASSQVVGQAPDTQYF	TGCGCCAGCAGCCAAGTCGTGGGACAGGCCCCAGATACGCAGTATTTT
.	TRBV19	16	TRBJ2-1	TRBD2	CASSILGSGGESEQFF	TGTGCCAGTAGTATATTGGGTAGCGGGGGTGAAAGTGAGCAGTTCTTC
.	TRBV5-1	14	TRBJ2-5	TRBD1	CASSLEGAGETQYF	TGCGCCAGCAGCTTGGAGGGGGCTGGGGAGACCCAGTACTTC
.	TRBV5-1	15	TRBJ1-1	.	CASSRPIPHGTEAFF	TGCGCCAGCAGCCGCCCGATCCCCCACGGGACTGAAGCTTTCTTT
once	TRBV7-8	14	TRBJ1-2	.	CASSSTLGEEGYTF	TGTGCCAGCAGCTCCACCCTTGGAGAGGAAGGCTACACCTTC
.	TRBV28	14	TRBJ2-7	TRBD2	CASRLWREDYEQYF	TGTGCCAGCAGACTTTGGCGGGAGGACTACGAGCAGTACTTC
.	TRBV21-1	15	TRBJ1-2	.	CASSHTGTGGSGYTF	TGTGCCAGCAGTCATACCGGGACAGGGGGCAGCGGCTACACCTTC
once	TRBV16	14	TRBJ2-1	TRBD2	CASSQWTSHNEQFF	TGTGCCAGCAGCCAATGGACTAGTCACAATGAGCAGTTCTTC
few	TRBV29-1	12	TRBJ1-2	TRBD1	CSAVRTGYGYTF	TGCAGCGCTGTCAGGACAGGGTATGGCTACACCTTC
.	TRBV30	15	TRBJ2-6	.	CAWSGQFPGANVLTF	TGTGCCTGGAGTGGACAGTTTCCTGGGGCCAACGTCCTGACTTTC
.	TRBV24-1	10	TRBJ1-5	.	CATSEAPQHF	TGTGCCACCAGTGAGGCTCCCCAGCATTTT
few	TRBV19	14	TRBJ1-5	.	CASSMRAGHQPQHF	TGTGCCAGTAGTATGAGGGCGGGGCATCAGCCCCAGCATTTT
.	TRBV19	15	TRBJ2-7	TRBD1	CASSTRRDRAYEQYF	TGTGCCAGTAGTACCCGGCGGGACAGGGCCTACGAGCAGTACTTC
.	TRBV5-1	13	TRBJ2-1	.	CASSLGLDNEQFF	TGCGCCAGCAGCTTGGGACTAGACAATGAGCAGTTCTTC
few	TRBV7-9	16	TRBJ2-3	TRBD2	CASSSRLAGNTDTQYF	TGTGCCAGCAGCTCCAGACTAGCGGGAAACACAGATACGCAGTATTTT
.	TRBV19	15	TRBJ1-1	.	CASSSAGLPNTEAFF	TGTGCCAGTAGCTCCGCGGGCTTGCCGAACACTGAAGCTTTCTTT
.	TRBV29-1	12	TRBJ1-1	.	CSVQGQSTEAFF	TGCAGCGTTCAGGGGCAGAGCACTGAAGCTTTCTTT
.	TRBV7-2	19	TRBJ2-3	.	CASSPPSGRGSYRTDTQYF	TGTGCCAGCAGCCCCCCGTCCGGGAGAGGGTCCTATCGCACAGATACGCAGTATTTT
.	TRBV10-3	13	TRBJ2-3	.	CAIRETAADTQYF	TGTGCCATCAGAGAGACAGCCGCAGATACGCAGTATTTT
.	TRBV6-2/TRBV6-3	14	TRBJ2-1	TRBD1	CASSYSTGGFEQFF	TGTGCCAGCAGTTACTCTACAGGGGGCTTTGAGCAGTTCTTC
.	TRBV7-2	15	TRBJ2-1	TRBD1	CASSSRQGAGNEQFF	TGTGCCAGCAGTTCCCGACAGGGGGCGGGCAATGAGCAGTTCTTC
.	TRBV27	13	TRBJ1-1	.	CASSFSGITEAFF	TGTGCCAGCAGCTTCTCAGGGATCACTGAAGCTTTCTTT
.	TRBV7-8	16	TRBJ2-2	TRBD2	CASSRGLAGYTGELFF	TGTGCCAGCAGCCGAGGACTAGCGGGATACACCGGGGAGCTGTTTTTT
.	TRBV7-2	13	TRBJ2-2	.	CASNEWRTGELFF	TGTGCCAGCAATGAATGGCGGACCGGGGAGCTGTTTTTT
.	TRBV5-1	16	TRBJ2-4	TRBD2	CASSLERAGGVDIQYF	TGCGCCAGCAGCTTGGAACGAGCGGGGGGAGTAGACATTCAGTACTTC
.	TRBV3-1/TRBV3-2	14	TRBJ1-1	TRBD1	CASSQANQGAGAFF	TGTGCCAGCAGCCAAGCCAACCAGGGGGCTGGAGCTTTCTTT